This T cell receptor (beta chain) appears in the sequencing data of a study of cytomegalovirus exposure and HLA in healthy donors. Findings of the study overall: Most sequenced TCRs were rare (though some public TCRs occurred in many donors).

Separation from the approximately 710-subject first cohort characterized the roughly 110-subject validation cohort, to which the donors belonged. There are 15 residues in the CDR3. The germline V and J ends were trimmed by 3 bases and 7 bases, with 15 bases remaining between them. Germline CDR1 reads WNHNN; CDR2 reads SYGVQD (reference sequence). Sequenced by immunoSEQ multiplex PCR; TCRdb stores in-frame clones only, minus some. The table lists under 200,000 clones, 65% to 90% of them singletons. This clone was observed once. Its antigen is as yet unknown. Sequenced material: PBMCs. J is TRBJ2-2 and V is TRBV10-1; a weak D match, TRBD1 (6 bases). This clonotype originated in a woman younger than 35 in good health and CMV-seronegative. The CDR3 bases are TGCGCCAGCAGTGAAGGGGACAATATCCTCGGGGAGCTGTTTTTT. Translating it yields CASSEGDNILGELFF.